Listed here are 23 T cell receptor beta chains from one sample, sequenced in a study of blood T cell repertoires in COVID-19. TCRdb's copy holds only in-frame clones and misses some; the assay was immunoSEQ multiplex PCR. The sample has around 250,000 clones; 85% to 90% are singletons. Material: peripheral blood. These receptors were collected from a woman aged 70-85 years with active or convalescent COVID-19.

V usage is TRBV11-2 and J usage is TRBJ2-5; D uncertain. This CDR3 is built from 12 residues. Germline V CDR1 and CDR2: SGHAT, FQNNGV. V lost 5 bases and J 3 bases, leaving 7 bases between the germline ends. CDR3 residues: CASSLSKETQYF. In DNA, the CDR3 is TGTGCCAGCAGCCTATCGAAAGAGACCCAGTACTTC.

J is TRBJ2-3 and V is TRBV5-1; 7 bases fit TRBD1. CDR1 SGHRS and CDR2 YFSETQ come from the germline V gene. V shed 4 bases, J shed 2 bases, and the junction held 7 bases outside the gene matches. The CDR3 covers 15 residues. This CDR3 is CASSDKTGYTDTQYF. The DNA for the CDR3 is TGCGCCAGCAGCGATAAGACAGGGTACACAGATACGCAGTATTTT. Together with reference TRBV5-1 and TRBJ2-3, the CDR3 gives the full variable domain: KAGVTQTPRYLIKTRGQQVTLSCSPISGHRSVSWYQQTPGQGLQFLFEYFSETQRNKGNFPGRFSGRQFSNSRSEMNVSTLELGDSALYLCASSDKTGYTDTQYFGPGTRLTVL.

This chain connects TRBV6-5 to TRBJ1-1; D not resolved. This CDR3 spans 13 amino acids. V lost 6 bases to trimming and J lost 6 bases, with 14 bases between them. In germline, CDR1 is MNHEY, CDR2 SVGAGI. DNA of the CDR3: TGTGCCAGCAGCCCCCGGGGATTCCCTGAAGCTTTCTTT. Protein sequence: CASSPRGFPEAFF.

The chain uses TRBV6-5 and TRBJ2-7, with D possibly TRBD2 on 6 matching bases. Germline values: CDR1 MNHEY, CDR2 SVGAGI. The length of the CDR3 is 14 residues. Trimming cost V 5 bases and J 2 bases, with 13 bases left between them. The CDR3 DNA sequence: TGTGCCAGCAGTCTGGGGGGTTCAACCTACGAGCAGTACTTC. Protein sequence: CASSLGGSTYEQYF.

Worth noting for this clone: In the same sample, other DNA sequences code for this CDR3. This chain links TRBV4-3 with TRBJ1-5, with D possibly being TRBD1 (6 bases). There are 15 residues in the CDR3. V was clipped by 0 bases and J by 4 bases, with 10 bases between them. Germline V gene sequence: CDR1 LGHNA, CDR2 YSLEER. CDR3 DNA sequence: TGCGCCAGCAGCCAAGACGGGAGGGGGAATCAGCCCCAGCATTTT. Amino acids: CASSQDGRGNQPQHF.

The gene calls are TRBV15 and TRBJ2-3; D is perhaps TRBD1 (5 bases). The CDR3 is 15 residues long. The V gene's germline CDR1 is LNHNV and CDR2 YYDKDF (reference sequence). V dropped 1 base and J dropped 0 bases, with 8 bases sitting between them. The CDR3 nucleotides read TGTGCCACCAGCAGAGGAGACAGTAGCACAGATACGCAGTATTTT. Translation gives CATSRGDSSTDTQYF.

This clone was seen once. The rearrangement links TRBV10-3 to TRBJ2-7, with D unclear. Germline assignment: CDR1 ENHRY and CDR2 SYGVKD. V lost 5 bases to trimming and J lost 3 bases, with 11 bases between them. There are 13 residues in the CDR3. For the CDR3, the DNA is TGTGCCATCAGTCAGGTAGATGGCTACGAGCAGTACTTC. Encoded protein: CAISQVDGYEQYF.

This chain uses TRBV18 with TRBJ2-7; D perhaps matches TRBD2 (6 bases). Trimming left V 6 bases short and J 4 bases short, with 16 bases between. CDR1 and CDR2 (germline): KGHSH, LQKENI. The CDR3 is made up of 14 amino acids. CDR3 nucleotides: TGTGCCAGCTCCTCGGGAGCTCAAAATTACGAGCAGTACTTC. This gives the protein CASSSGAQNYEQYF.

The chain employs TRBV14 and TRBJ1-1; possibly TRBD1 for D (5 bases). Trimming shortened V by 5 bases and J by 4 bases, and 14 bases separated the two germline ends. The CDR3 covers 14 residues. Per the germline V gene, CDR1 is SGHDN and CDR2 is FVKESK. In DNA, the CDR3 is TGTGCCAGCAGCTCCGTCCAGGGCCCCACTGAAGCTTTCTTT. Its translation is CASSSVQGPTEAFF.

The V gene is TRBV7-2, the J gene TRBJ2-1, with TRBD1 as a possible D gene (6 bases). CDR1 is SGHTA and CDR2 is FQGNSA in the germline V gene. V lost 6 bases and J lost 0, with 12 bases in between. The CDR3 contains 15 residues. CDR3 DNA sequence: TGTGCCAGCAGTTCTACAGGGAGCTCCTACAATGAGCAGTTCTTC. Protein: CASSSTGSSYNEQFF.

The CDR3 reads CASSWGRVDTEAFF. CDR3 DNA: TGTGCCAGTAGTTGGGGGCGTGTGGACACTGAAGCTTTCTTT. The chain joins TRBV19 to TRBJ1-1; tentative D call: TRBD1 (6 bases). Germline V gives CDR1 LNHDA, CDR2 SQIVND (reference sequence). The CDR3 is made up of 14 amino acids. V was trimmed by 5 bases and J by 3 bases, leaving 13 bases between them. Full variable domain (outside the CDR3, taken from reference TRBV19 and TRBJ1-1): DGGITQSPKYLFRKEGQNVTLSCEQNLNHDAMYWYRQDPGQGLRLIYYSQIVNDFQKGDIAEGYSVSREKKESFPLTVTSAQKNPTAFYLCASSWGRVDTEAFFGQGTRLTVV.

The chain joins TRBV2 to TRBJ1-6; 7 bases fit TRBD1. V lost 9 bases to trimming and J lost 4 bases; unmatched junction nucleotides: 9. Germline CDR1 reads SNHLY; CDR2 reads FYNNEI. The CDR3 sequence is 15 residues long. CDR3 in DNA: TGTGCCAGGACAGAGGCGGGACAGTATAATTCACCCCTCCACTTT. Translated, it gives CARTEAGQYNSPLHF.

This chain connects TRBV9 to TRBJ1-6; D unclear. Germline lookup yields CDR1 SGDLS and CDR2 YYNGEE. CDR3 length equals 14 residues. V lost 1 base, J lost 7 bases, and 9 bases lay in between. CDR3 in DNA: TGTGCCAGCAGCGTACGCGAGGGCAATTCACCCCTCCACTTT. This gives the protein CASSVREGNSPLHF.

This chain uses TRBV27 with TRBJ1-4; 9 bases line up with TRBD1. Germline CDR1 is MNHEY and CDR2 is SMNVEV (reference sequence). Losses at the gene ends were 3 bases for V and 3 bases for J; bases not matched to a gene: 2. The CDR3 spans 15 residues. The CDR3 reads CASSLDRGANEKLFF. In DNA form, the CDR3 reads TGTGCCAGCAGTTTGGACAGGGGTGCTAATGAAAAACTGTTTTTT.

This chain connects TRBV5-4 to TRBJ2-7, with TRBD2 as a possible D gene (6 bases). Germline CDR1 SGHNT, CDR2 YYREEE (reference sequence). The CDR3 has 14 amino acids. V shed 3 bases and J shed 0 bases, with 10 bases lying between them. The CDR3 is CASSSDGSSYEQYF. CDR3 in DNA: TGTGCCAGCAGCTCGGACGGGAGCTCCTACGAGCAGTACTTC.

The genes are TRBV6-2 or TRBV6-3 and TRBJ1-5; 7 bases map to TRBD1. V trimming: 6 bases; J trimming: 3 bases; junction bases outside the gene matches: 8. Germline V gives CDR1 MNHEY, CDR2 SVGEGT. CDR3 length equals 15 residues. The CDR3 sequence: CASSRTGTDNQPQHF. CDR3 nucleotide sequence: TGTGCCAGCAGCCGTACCGGGACAGACAATCAGCCCCAGCATTTT.

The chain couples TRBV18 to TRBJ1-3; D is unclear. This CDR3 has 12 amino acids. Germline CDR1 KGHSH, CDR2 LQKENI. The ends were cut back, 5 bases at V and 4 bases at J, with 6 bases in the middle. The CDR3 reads CASSTGGNTIYF. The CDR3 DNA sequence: TGTGCCAGCTCAACCGGGGGAAACACCATATATTTT.

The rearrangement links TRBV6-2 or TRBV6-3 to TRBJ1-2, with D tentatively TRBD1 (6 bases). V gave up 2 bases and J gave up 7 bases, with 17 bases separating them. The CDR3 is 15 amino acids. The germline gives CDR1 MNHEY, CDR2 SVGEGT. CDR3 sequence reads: CASSYESGEIGGYTF. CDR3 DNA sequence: TGTGCCAGCAGTTACGAGTCAGGGGAAATCGGTGGCTACACCTTC.

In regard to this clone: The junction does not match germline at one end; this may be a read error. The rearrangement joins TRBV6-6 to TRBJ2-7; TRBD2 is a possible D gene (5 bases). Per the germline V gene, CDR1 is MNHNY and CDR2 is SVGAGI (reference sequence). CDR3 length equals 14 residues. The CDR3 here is CASSPTVKAPLGDF. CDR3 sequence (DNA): TGTGCCAGCAGTCCGACCGTTAAGGCGCCTCTCGGGGACTTC.

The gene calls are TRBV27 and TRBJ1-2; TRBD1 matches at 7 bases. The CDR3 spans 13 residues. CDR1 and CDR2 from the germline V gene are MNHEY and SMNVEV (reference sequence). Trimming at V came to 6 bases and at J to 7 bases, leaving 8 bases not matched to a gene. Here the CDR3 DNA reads TGTGCCAGCAGACGTACAGGGGAAGGTGGCTACACCTTC. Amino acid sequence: CASRRTGEGGYTF.

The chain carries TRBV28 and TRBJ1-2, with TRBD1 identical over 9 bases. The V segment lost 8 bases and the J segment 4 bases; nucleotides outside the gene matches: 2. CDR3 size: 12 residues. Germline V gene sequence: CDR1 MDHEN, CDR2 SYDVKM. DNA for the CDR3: TGTGCCAGCGGACAGGGGATCTATGGCTACACCTTC. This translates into CASGQGIYGYTF.

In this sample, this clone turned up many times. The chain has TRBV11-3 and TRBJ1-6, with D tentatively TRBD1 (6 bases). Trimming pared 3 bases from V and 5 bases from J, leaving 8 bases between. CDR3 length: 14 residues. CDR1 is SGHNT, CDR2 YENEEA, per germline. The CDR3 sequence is CASSFRGHNSPLHF. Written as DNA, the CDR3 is TGTGCCAGCAGCTTCAGGGGCCATAATTCACCCCTCCACTTT.

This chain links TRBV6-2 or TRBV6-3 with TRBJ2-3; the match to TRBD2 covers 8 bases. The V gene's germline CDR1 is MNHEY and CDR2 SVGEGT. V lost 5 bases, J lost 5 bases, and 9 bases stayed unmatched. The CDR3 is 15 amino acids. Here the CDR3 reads CASSRAGALQDTQYF. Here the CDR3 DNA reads TGTGCCAGCAGTCGAGCGGGGGCTCTTCAAGATACGCAGTATTTT.